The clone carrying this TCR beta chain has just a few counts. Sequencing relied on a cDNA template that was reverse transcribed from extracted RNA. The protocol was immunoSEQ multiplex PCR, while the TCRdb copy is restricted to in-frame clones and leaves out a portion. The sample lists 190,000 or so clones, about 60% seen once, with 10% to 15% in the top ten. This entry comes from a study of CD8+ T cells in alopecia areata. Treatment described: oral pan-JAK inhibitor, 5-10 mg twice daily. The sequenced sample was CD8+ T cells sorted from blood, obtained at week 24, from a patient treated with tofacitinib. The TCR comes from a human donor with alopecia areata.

The CDR3 region has the DNA TGTGCCAGCAGTTACTCTGGCAGGGGTTACTATGGCTACACCTTC. Amino acids: CASSYSGRGYYGYTF. This chain joins TRBV6-5 and TRBJ1-2; tentative D call: TRBD1 (6 bases). Germline-derived CDR1 and CDR2 are MNHEY and SVGAGI. The CDR3 has 15 residues. The V end lost 0 bases, the J end lost 3 bases, and 11 bases lay between the germline ends.